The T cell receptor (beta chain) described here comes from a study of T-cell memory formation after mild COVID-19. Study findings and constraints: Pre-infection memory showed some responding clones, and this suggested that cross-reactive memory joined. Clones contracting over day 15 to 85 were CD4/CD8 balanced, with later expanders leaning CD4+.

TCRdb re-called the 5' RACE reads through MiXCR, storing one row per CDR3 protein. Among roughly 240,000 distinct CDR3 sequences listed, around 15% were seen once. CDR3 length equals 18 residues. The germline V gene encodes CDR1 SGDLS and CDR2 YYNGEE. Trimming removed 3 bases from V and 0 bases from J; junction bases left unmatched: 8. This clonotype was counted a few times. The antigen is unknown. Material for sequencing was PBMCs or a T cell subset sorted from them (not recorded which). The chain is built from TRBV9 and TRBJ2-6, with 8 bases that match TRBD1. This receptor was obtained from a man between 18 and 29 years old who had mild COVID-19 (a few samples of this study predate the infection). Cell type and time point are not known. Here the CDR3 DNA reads TGTGCCAGCAGCGCGCCGGGACAGGCGTTCTCTGGGGCCAACGTCCTGACTTTC. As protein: CASSAPGQAFSGANVLTF.